The subject of this entry is one T cell receptor (beta chain). In the PCR, 60 Vbeta and 13 Jbeta primers were used. Sequencing used immunoSEQ multiplex PCR; TCRdb keeps in-frame clones, though not all of them. The table has 120,000 or so clones, 74% seen once; the top ten hold almost 6%. This specimen belongs to a study of cytomegalovirus exposure and HLA in healthy donors. The CDR3 loop spans 16 amino acids. Trimming took off 5 bases at V and 9 bases at J, with 26 bases between the two ends. Germline assignment: CDR1 SEHNR and CDR2 FQNEAQ (reference sequence). This chain links TRBV7-9 with TRBJ2-7; possibly TRBD2 for D (6 bases). Source material: PBMCs. The receptor was derived from a woman aged 50 to 60 in good health and CMV-seropositive. The CDR3 DNA sequence: TGTGCCAGCAGCCCGGGATTCGGGACCTCCGGGAGCGTGCAGTACTTC. Translated, it gives CASSPGFGTSGSVQYF.